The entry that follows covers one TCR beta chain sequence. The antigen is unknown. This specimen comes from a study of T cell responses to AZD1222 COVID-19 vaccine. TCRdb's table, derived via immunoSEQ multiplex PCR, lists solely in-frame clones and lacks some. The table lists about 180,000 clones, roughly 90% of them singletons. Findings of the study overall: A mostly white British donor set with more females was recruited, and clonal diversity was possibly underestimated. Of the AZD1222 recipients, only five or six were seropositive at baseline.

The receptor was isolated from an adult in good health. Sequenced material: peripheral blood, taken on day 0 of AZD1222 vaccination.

The CDR3 DNA sequence: TGTGCCAGCAGACCCCGGGACTACCATCGGAATGAGCAGTTCTTC. This codes for CASRPRDYHRNEQFF. The rearrangement joins TRBV12-1 to TRBJ2-1; TRBD2 is the table's D call and was not checked against the DNA. TRBV12-1 is a listed pseudogene. The CDR3 loop spans 15 amino acids.